A selection of T cell receptor beta chains follows, all from one sample in a study of ipilimumab plus nivolumab after autologous stem cell transplantation. The data were produced by immunoSEQ multiplex PCR, yet TCRdb's version contains in-frame clones alone and is incomplete. Of 15,000 to 20,000 clones in the sample, 80% were seen once. The specimen comprised PBMCs, sampled in a trial of ipilimumab plus nivolumab as post-transplant consolidation. Source of these receptors: a male donor with diffuse large B-cell lymphoma. Both conserved end residues are part of each CDR3. The order of the fields is D gene, V gene, J gene, clone size, CDR3 DNA, CDR3 protein. A D gene is named only where the DNA matches it firmly. Only part of the rows carry a size: once, few, many, or a class if the clone is expanded.

-	TRBV7-9	TRBJ2-7	few	TGTGCCAGCAGCCCCTTGGCCACAGGGGAGGGCGAGCAGTACTTC	CASSPLATGEGEQYF
-	TRBV13	TRBJ2-3	few	TGTGCCAGCAGCTCCTACTCCTCGCCTGATACGCAGTATTTT	CASSSYSSPDTQYF
TRBD1	TRBV2	TRBJ2-2	-	TGTGCCAGCAGGGGACAGGGGATTGGGGAGCTGTTTTTT	CASRGQGIGELFF
-	TRBV7-9	TRBJ1-5	-	TGTGCCAGCAGCCTCTGGGGGAATCAGCCCCAGCATTTT	CASSLWGNQPQHF
-	TRBV18	TRBJ1-1	few	TGTGCCAGCTCACCGGCAGGGACCGACGCTACTGAAGCTTTCTTT	CASSPAGTDATEAFF
-	TRBV5-6	TRBJ2-3	-	TGTGCCAGCAGCTTGGAAGGGGGGACCACAGATACGCAGTATTTT	CASSLEGGTTDTQYF
-	TRBV6-6	TRBJ2-5	-	TGTGCCATCAGTGAGAGGGAGACCCAGTACTTC	CAISERETQYF
TRBD1	TRBV18	TRBJ2-7	few	TGTGCCAGCTCACCGACAGGGATCGAGCAGTACTTC	CASSPTGIEQYF
-	TRBV6-1	TRBJ1-5	-	TGTGCCAGCAGTGAGGGTCCAAATCAGCCCCAGCATTTT	CASSEGPNQPQHF
TRBD1	TRBV5-1	TRBJ2-7	-	TGCGCCAGCAGCTTGGGGGGACAGTCCTACGAGCAGTACTTC	CASSLGGQSYEQYF
-	TRBV5-1	TRBJ2-7	-	TGCGCCAGCAGCTTGGCGGCAGGGCCATCCTACGAGCAGTACTTC	CASSLAAGPSYEQYF
-	TRBV5-4	TRBJ1-2	-	TGTGCCAGCAGCCTGGGAGCGGGGGACTACACCTTC	CASSLGAGDYTF
-	TRBV11-2	TRBJ1-2	-	TGTGCCAGCAGCTTAACTCAGGGGCATGAGGGCTACACCTTC	CASSLTQGHEGYTF
-	TRBV12-5	TRBJ2-1	large	TGTGCTAGTGGCCCGGAGGGGGTAAATGAGCAGTTCTTC	CASGPEGVNEQFF
-	TRBV5-6	TRBJ1-2	-	TGTGCCAGCAGCCTACAAGATGGCTACACCTTC	CASSLQDGYTF
TRBD1	TRBV6-5	TRBJ2-7	once	TGTGCCAGCAGCGCCGACAGGGGAGGAACCTACGAGCAGTACTTC	CASSADRGGTYEQYF
-	TRBV5-1	TRBJ2-4	-	TGCGCCAGCAGCGGGGGATTAGCCAAAAACATTCAGTACTTC	CASSGGLAKNIQYF
TRBD2	TRBV5-4	TRBJ2-5	-	TGTGCCAGCAGCTTGGGACTAGCGGGGGGTCAAGAGACCCAGTACTTC	CASSLGLAGGQETQYF
-	TRBV14	TRBJ2-5	-	TGTGCCAGCAGCCAAGATTCAGGGGAATATCTCAAGGGCCAAGAGACCCAGTACTTC	CASSQDSGEYLKGQETQYF
-	TRBV5-4	TRBJ2-1	-	TGTGCCAGCAGCTTGGAGAGCCGGCCCAGTGAGCAGTTCTTC	CASSLESRPSEQFF
TRBD1	TRBV5-4	TRBJ1-4	-	TGTGCCCCCAAACTCCAGGGGGGTGAAAAACTGTTTTTT	CAPKLQGGEKLFF
-	TRBV30	TRBJ1-1	-	TGTGCCTGGAGTGGGGGGACAACTGAAGCTTTCTTT	CAWSGGTTEAFF
-	TRBV6-6	TRBJ1-3	-	TGTGCCAGCAGGGGAGGGGCGGAAACCATATATTTT	CASRGGAETIYF
-	TRBV11-2	TRBJ2-1	-	TGTGCCAGCAGCTTGTCTAGCAGGGGCGCTGAGCAGTTCTTC	CASSLSSRGAEQFF
TRBD1	TRBV7-2	TRBJ2-5	-	TGTGCCAGCAGCTCGGACAGGGCCCAAGAGACCCAGTACTTC	CASSSDRAQETQYF
-	TRBV5-1	TRBJ2-3	-	TGCGCCAGCAGCTTCAGGACAGATACGCAGTATTTT	CASSFRTDTQYF
TRBD1	TRBV9	TRBJ2-7	once	TGTGCCAGCAGCGTTGGACGGGACAGGGGTTCCTACGAGCAGTACTTC	CASSVGRDRGSYEQYF
TRBD1	TRBV2	TRBJ1-1	-	TGTGCCAGCAGTGACGGGACAGGGGGCAACACTGAAGCTTTCTTT	CASSDGTGGNTEAFF
-	TRBV5-1	TRBJ2-6	-	TGCGCCAGCAGCTTGGGTCGCTCTGGGGCCAACGTCCTGACTTTC	CASSLGRSGANVLTF
-	TRBV18	TRBJ2-2	-	TGTGCCAGCTCACCAATGGGGCGCACCGGGGAGCTGTTTTTT	CASSPMGRTGELFF
-	TRBV5-5	TRBJ2-7	-	TGTGCCAGCAGCTCCGCGGGGTACGAGCAGTACTTC	CASSSAGYEQYF
TRBD1	TRBV7-9	TRBJ2-3	-	TGTGCCAGCAGCGACAATTTTCCTCTGGACAGGGCCCGCACAGATACGCAGTATTTT	CASSDNFPLDRARTDTQYF
TRBD1	TRBV7-2	TRBJ2-7	-	TGTGCCAGCAGCTTAGTATCGGGACAGGTGACCCGCGAGCAGTACTTC	CASSLVSGQVTREQYF
-	TRBV7-2	TRBJ1-1	-	TGTGCCAGCAGCCAAGCCGGGACCCACACTGAAGCTTTCTTT	CASSQAGTHTEAFF
-	TRBV11-2	TRBJ2-1	-	TGTGCCAGCAGTTCCCTCCGGAAGGCCGCGAATGAGCAGTTCTTC	CASSSLRKAANEQFF
-	TRBV28	TRBJ1-1	-	TGTGCCAGCAGTTATCCCGGGACACCGAACACTGAAGCTTTCTTT	CASSYPGTPNTEAFF
-	TRBV11-2	TRBJ1-3	-	TGTGCCAGCAGCTTAGGACATCTCAACTCTGGAAACACCATATATTTT	CASSLGHLNSGNTIYF
-	TRBV6-1	TRBJ1-5	-	TGTGCCAGCAGTGAAAGGGGAGGTCTCAATCAGCCCCAGCATTTT	CASSERGGLNQPQHF
TRBD1	TRBV10-3	TRBJ2-7	-	TGTGCCATCAGTTTTGACGACAGGGGGGGCTACGAGCAGTACTTC	CAISFDDRGGYEQYF
-	TRBV10-3	TRBJ1-2	few	TGTGCCATCAGTGAGTCAGGGAGGCCGGCGGGCTACACCTTC	CAISESGRPAGYTF
-	TRBV6-6	TRBJ1-6	-	TGTGCCAGCAGATACCGGACACGGGATTCACCCCTCCACTTT	CASRYRTRDSPLHF
-	TRBV5-1	TRBJ1-1	-	TGCGCCAGCAGCTTGGTCTCTGGGAACACTGAAGCTTTCTTT	CASSLVSGNTEAFF
-	TRBV18	TRBJ2-3	-	TGTGCCAGCTCCCCCCGGGTAAGCACAGATACGCAGTATTTT	CASSPRVSTDTQYF
-	TRBV13	TRBJ2-1	-	TGTGCCAGCAGCTTGGGACACCCCGGGAATGAGCAGTTCTTC	CASSLGHPGNEQFF
-	TRBV7-9	TRBJ2-3	-	TGTGCCAGCAGCCTGGTGGGTGATACGCAGTATTTT	CASSLVGDTQYF
TRBD1	TRBV7-9	TRBJ1-2	few	TGTGCCAGCAGCCGGACAGGGCTCTATGGCTACACCTTC	CASSRTGLYGYTF
TRBD2	TRBV6-5	TRBJ2-3	once	TGTGCCAGCAGAACGGGACTAGCTAACACAGATACGCAGTATTTT	CASRTGLANTDTQYF
TRBD2	TRBV5-6	TRBJ2-7	-	TGTGCCAGCATAGGGAGGGGTATTAGCTACGAGCAGTACTTC	CASIGRGISYEQYF
-	TRBV25-1	TRBJ2-3	-	TGTGCCAGCAGTGAATTTGAAGGGGGAGGAGATACGCAGTATTTT	CASSEFEGGGDTQYF
-	TRBV2	TRBJ2-5	-	TGTGCCAGCAGGGAACAGTTTTTAGAGACCCAGTACTTC	CASREQFLETQYF
-	TRBV6-1	TRBJ2-3	-	TGTGCCAGCAGTGCCCGCGGGACTTCCGCTACGCAGTATTTT	CASSARGTSATQYF
TRBD1	TRBV4-1	TRBJ2-5	few	TGCGCCAGCAGCCTTATTGCGGGACAGGGGGCCCCAGAGACCCAGTACTTC	CASSLIAGQGAPETQYF
-	TRBV5-5	TRBJ2-7	-	TGTGCCAGCAGCTTCGGCGGGGCGTCCTACGAGCAGTACTTC	CASSFGGASYEQYF
TRBD2	TRBV5-1	TRBJ2-5	-	TGCGCCAGCAGCAACAGCGGGGGCCCCCAAGAGACCCAGTACTTC	CASSNSGGPQETQYF
-	TRBV10-3	TRBJ2-7	-	TGTGCCATCAGTGACCCTCCGGGACGGCTAGCCTACGAGCAGTACTTC	CAISDPPGRLAYEQYF
-	TRBV9	TRBJ1-3	-	TGTGCCAGCAGCGTAGCCTCCCAAGGGCCCGGAAACACCATATATTTT	CASSVASQGPGNTIYF
-	TRBV27	TRBJ1-1	-	TGTGCCAGCAGTTTCTTTACTTCAGGGAACACTGAAGCTTTCTTT	CASSFFTSGNTEAFF